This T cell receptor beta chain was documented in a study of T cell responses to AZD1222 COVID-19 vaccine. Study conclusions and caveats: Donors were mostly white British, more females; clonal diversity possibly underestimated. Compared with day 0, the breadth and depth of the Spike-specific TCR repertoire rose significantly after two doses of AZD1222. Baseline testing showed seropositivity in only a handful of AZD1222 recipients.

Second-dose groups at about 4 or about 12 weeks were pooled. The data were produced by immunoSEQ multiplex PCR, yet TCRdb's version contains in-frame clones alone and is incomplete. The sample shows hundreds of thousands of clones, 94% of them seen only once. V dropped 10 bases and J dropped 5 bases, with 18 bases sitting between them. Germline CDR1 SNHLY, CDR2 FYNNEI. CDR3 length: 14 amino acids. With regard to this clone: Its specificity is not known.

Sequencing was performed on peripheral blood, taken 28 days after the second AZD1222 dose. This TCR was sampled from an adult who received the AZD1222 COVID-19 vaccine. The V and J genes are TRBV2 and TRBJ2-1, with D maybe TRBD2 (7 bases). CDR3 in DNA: TGTGCCACCGGGGGGCGAGTTAATCACAATGAGCAGTTCTTC. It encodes CATGGRVNHNEQFF.